This T cell receptor beta chain was sequenced for a study of technical replicates of blood from a handful of donors (dated 2017 in TCRdb). The method was the immunoSEQ multiplex PCR assay. The immuneACCESS repertoire file appears here via TCRdb, limited to in-frame rearrangements. These files lack a portion of the clones; in checked studies, under half of the deficit traces to unresolved V genes, and the cause of the others is not known. This sample is represented by about 81,000 clones; more than 80% of them were singletons. Nearly 4% of the sample is held by the ten biggest clonotypes. Note on this clone: What this receptor recognizes is not known. No much larger clone is present one base from it, and per-base qualities are unavailable.

The V and J ends are trimmed by 5 bases and 2 bases, leaving 13 bases between them. Sequences MNHEY (CDR1) and SVGAGI (CDR2) are obtained from the germline V gene. CDR3 length: 14 amino acids, cysteine to phenylalanine. CDR3 DNA is the only sequence kept; it has 42 bases, read in frame from the first base. The TCR comes from a human donor in good health. Some clones in this sample may be carry-over from other donors' samples. The sample consisted of PBMCs. The chain is made from TRBV6-5 and TRBJ2-7; the D gene identity is not certain. The nucleotide sequence reads as follows: TGTGCCAGCAGTAAACAATTAGCCCCCTACGAGCAGTACTTC. It is translated as CASSKQLAPYEQYF.